This TCR beta chain comes out of a study of T cells in Graves' hyperthyroidism and ophthalmopathy. This clonotype was seen at least ten times. Antigen specificity is unknown. This CDR3 has 11 residues. Germline V CDR1 and CDR2: MDHEN, SYDVKM. V lost 3 bases to trimming and J lost 4 bases, with 1 base between them. Amplification of TCR beta CDR3 regions was performed using RNA transcripts as template. Researchers ran a first-round RT-PCR on the TCR CDR3 using the HTBI primer set. TCRdb processed the multiplex PCR reads anew with MiXCR; each CDR3 protein has one entry. The data contain about 130,000 distinct CDR3 sequences, roughly 23% of them singletons. Clinicians diagnosed patients from clinical symptoms, serum thyroxine and TRAb, thyroid ultrasound and orbital computed tomography. General study findings and limits: It was a median roughly 6.5 months before onset that the model predicted ophthalmopathy.

Sequencing input: blood. The J gene is TRBJ2-1, the V gene TRBV28; no reliable D call. This receptor was obtained from a woman aged 45 to 65 with Graves' hyperthyroidism that later progressed to Graves' ophthalmopathy. CDR3 loop: CASSFYNEQFF. The CDR3 DNA sequence: TGTGCCAGCAGTTTTTACAATGAGCAGTTCTTC. The full variable domain, its missing parts supplied by reference TRBV28 and TRBJ2-1, is DVKVTQSSRYLVKRTGEKVFLECVQDMDHENMFWYRQDPGLGLRLIYFSYDVKMKEKGDIPEGYSVSREKKERFSLILESASTNQTSMYLCASSFYNEQFFGPGTRLTVL.